Listed here are 2 T cell receptor beta chains from one sample, sequenced in a study of cytomegalovirus exposure and HLA in healthy donors. Researchers ran the PCR with 60 Vbeta and 13 Jbeta primers. Repertoires were generated with immunoSEQ multiplex PCR, while TCRdb's copy carries only in-frame clones and drops some. The sample lists approximately 210,000 clones; around 83% were seen once. Sequenced input: PBMCs. The receptor set was obtained from a middle-aged woman in good health and CMV-seronegative.

In this sample, this clone turned up a few times. In nucleotides, the CDR3 is TGCAGCGTCGACAGGGGAGGTAGAGAGACCCAGTACTTC. It translates to CSVDRGGRETQYF. The chain employs TRBV29-1 and TRBJ2-5, with 8 positions matching TRBD1. The CDR3 is 13 residues long. J gave up 4 bases and V 6 bases, and 7 bases lay outside the gene matches. Looked up from germline, CDR1 is SQVTM and CDR2 is ANQGSEA.

Here the CDR3 reads CASSPRLSGKQETQYF. The CDR3 nucleotides are TGCGCCAGCAGCCCCCGGTTGAGCGGGAAACAAGAGACCCAGTACTTC. This chain uses TRBV5-1 with TRBJ2-5; 7 bases line up with TRBD2. Looked up from germline, CDR1 is SGHRS and CDR2 is YFSETQ. The CDR3 runs to 16 residues. Unmatched junction bases numbered 11, after V lost 4 bases and J lost 2 bases.